There are many counts of the clone carrying this T cell receptor beta chain. Its antigen is unidentified. This entry belongs to a study of CD8 T cells in ankylosing spondylitis. The study, taken as a whole, reports: Significantly higher representation of disease-linked clones was reported for matched ankylosing spondylitis synovial fluid. Clones linked with disease were CD8+ and fairly uncommon in the peripheral blood.

Trimming removed 4 bases from V and 7 bases from J, with 14 bases in between. Germline V gives CDR1 SNHLY, CDR2 FYNNEI. The CDR3 covers 14 residues. MiXCR, applied by TCRdb to the 5' RACE reads, yields one record per CDR3 protein. The profile shows tens of thousands of distinct CDR3 sequences, 6% to 8% of them singletons. The V and J genes are TRBV2 and TRBJ1-5; TRBD1 is a possible D gene (6 bases). The sample was synovial fluid, either unsorted or a sorted T cell fraction (not recorded which). The clonotype originates from a male donor with ankylosing spondylitis. The CDR3 spells CASSVVAGGQPQHF. The CDR3 DNA follows: TGTGCCAGCAGTGTCGTCGCTGGGGGCCAGCCCCAGCATTTT.